This T cell receptor beta chain was recovered during a study of T cell changes during pregnancy in multiple sclerosis. Data came from immunoSEQ multiplex PCR; TCRdb stores just in-frame clones and leaves some out. Of tens of thousands of clones in the sample, roughly nine tenths were seen once. The germline V gene has CDR1 MGHDK and CDR2 SYGVNS. This CDR3 region has 15 residues. Trimming left V 5 bases short and J 5 bases short, with 18 bases between. The starting material was CD4+ T cells from peripheral blood mononuclear cells, obtained after pregnancy. This sequence joins TRBV25-1 and TRBJ1-2, with D unresolved. This clonotype was obtained from a female donor with multiple sclerosis, enrolled in a pregnancy study. CDR3 residues: CASSPHRAAEYGYTF. The CDR3 DNA reads TGTGCCAGCAGTCCCCATCGTGCCGCCGAGTATGGCTACACCTTC.